The clone carrying this T cell receptor (beta chain) came up a few times. Measured with immunoSEQ multiplex PCR; TCRdb has only the in-frame clones, and not every one. Seen here are approximately 13,000 clones, around three quarters observed once, and the top ten hold approximately 2.9%. The V gene end was trimmed by 1 base and the J gene end by 3 bases; junction bases not matched to a gene: 5. This CDR3 is built from 15 residues. Germline assignment: CDR1 SGHNT and CDR2 YENEEA. This entry is derived from a study of neoadjuvant anti-PD-1 for oral cavity cancer. Study context: Patients mostly received three to four biweekly nivolumab doses at 3 mg/kg before surgery.

As for time point: after neoadjuvant nivolumab, at surgical resection. Analysis of PBMCs was direct, with no culture step. The chain links TRBV11-3 to TRBJ2-7; 8 nucleotides align to TRBD1. The sample here was PBMCs, taken after nivolumab (anti-PD-1) treatment. The receptor comes from a person aged 40 to 85 with oral cavity squamous cell carcinoma. The CDR3 loop reads CASSLGPGGDYEQYF. The DNA for the CDR3 is TGTGCCAGCAGCTTAGGGCCAGGGGGCGACTACGAGCAGTACTTC.